The 27 T cell receptor beta chains presented below share a single source sample, sequenced in a study of CD8+CD57+ T cells in acquired aplastic anemia. Patients chosen for sequencing had shown CD8+CD57+ cell expansion by flow cytometry. Genomic DNA provided the template from which TCR beta VDJ and CDR3 profiles were obtained. TCRdb passed the reads through MiXCR, listing each CDR3 protein once. The sample contains about 120,000 distinct CDR3 sequences, 55% to 70% of which appear only once. Sequenced material: sorted CD4+, CD8+, or CD8+CD57+ T cells (not recorded which) from PBMCs. The receptors come from a human donor with aplastic anemia.

The rearrangement links TRBV19 to TRBJ1-5; 8 bases align to TRBD1. The V segment lost 6 bases and the J segment 2 bases; nucleotides outside the gene matches: 12. This CDR3 is 17 amino acids long. Looked up from germline, CDR1 is LNHDA and CDR2 is SQIVND (reference sequence). CDR3 region: CASRRQGPLGGNQPQHF. DNA of the CDR3: TGTGCCAGTAGAAGACAGGGGCCCCTGGGGGGCAATCAGCCCCAGCATTTT.

This clonotype was detected many times. The CDR3: CASGYTGELFF. The CDR3 DNA follows: TGTGCCAGCGGTTACACCGGGGAGCTGTTTTTT. The chain links TRBV9 to TRBJ2-2, with D hard to call. Germline V gene sequence: CDR1 SGDLS, CDR2 YYNGEE. The length of the CDR3 is 11 residues. V was clipped by 7 bases and J by 3 bases, with 4 bases between them.

Turning to this clonotype: One end of the junction does not line up with germline, which may come from a read error. V gene TRBV7-3 combines with J gene TRBJ2-3; 12 nucleotides agree with TRBD2. The CDR3 runs 16 residues. Germline values: CDR1 SGHTA, CDR2 FQGTGA. The CDR3 spells CAGSPSGGAGGDTQYF. CDR3 coding DNA: TGTGCCGGCAGCCCTAGCGGGGGGGCCGGTGGCGATACGCAGTATTTT.

The V gene is TRBV19, the J gene TRBJ1-1; 9 bases are a match to TRBD1. Unmatched junction bases numbered 12, after V lost 7 bases and J lost 6 bases. CDR1 is LNHDA and CDR2 is SQIVND in the germline V gene (reference sequence). The CDR3 length is 15 residues. Here the CDR3 reads CASTVGTGRDSEAFF. The CDR3 nucleotides read TGTGCCAGTACCGTCGGGACAGGGAGGGACTCTGAAGCTTTCTTT. Filled out from reference TRBV19 and TRBJ1-1, the complete variable domain reads DGGITQSPKYLFRKEGQNVTLSCEQNLNHDAMYWYRQDPGQGLRLIYYSQIVNDFQKGDIAEGYSVSREKKESFPLTVTSAQKNPTAFYLCASTVGTGRDSEAFFGQGTRLTVV.

The genes are TRBV11-1 and TRBJ1-5; 10 bases line up with TRBD1. The V segment lost 5 bases and the J segment 2 bases; nucleotides outside the gene matches: 9. Germline V gene lookup returns CDR1 SGHAT and CDR2 FQDESV (reference sequence). The CDR3 covers 17 residues. The chain's CDR3 is CASSDLGGQGRNQPQHF. The CDR3 DNA sequence: TGTGCCAGCAGCGACCTAGGGGGACAGGGGCGCAATCAGCCCCAGCATTTT.

This clonotype was seen only once. V usage is TRBV10-3 and J usage is TRBJ2-5, with 13 bases aligning to TRBD2. The CDR3 consists of 19 residues. The trim removed 0 bases at V and 1 base at J, leaving 8 bases unmatched. Germline-derived CDR1 and CDR2 are ENHRY and SYGVKD. The CDR3 region has the DNA TGTGCCATCAGTGAGTCTGGAACTAGCGGGGGGGCGGCCCAAGAGACCCAGTACTTC. Protein: CAISESGTSGGAAQETQYF.

J is TRBJ1-4 and V is TRBV15; 8 bases align to TRBD1. The CDR3 runs to 17 residues. Looked up from germline, CDR1 is LNHNV and CDR2 is YYDKDF (reference sequence). The junction had 14 bases not matched to a gene; V was cut back by 3 bases and J by 8 bases. The CDR3 DNA reads as TGTGCCACCAGCAGCGGGGAACGAACAGGGGGTGGAGAAAAACTGTTTTTT. This gives the protein CATSSGERTGGGEKLFF.

This clonotype was recorded a few times. This chain connects TRBV27 to TRBJ2-1, with D hard to call. The CDR3 is made up of 13 amino acids. The germline CDR1 and CDR2 sequences are MNHEY and SMNVEV (reference sequence). V gave up 5 bases and J gave up 3 bases, with 8 bases separating them. The CDR3 coding sequence is TGTGCCAGCAGTCCAAATGTCTACAATGAGCAGTTCTTC. It is translated as CASSPNVYNEQFF.

The chain has TRBV5-5 and TRBJ1-6; TRBD1 aligns across 9 bases. V dropped 7 bases and J dropped 7; count of bases not matched to a gene: 6. The CDR3 loop spans 14 amino acids. Germline CDR1 reads SGHKS; CDR2 reads YYEKEE (reference sequence). CDR3 sequence reads: CASRRGQGNSPLHF. The CDR3 region has the DNA TGTGCCAGCCGGAGGGGACAGGGAAATTCACCCCTCCACTTT.

A few counts support this clonotype. The chain combines TRBV10-3 with TRBJ2-3; 7 bases align to TRBD1. The CDR3 loop spans 14 amino acids. Germline CDR1 and CDR2: ENHRY and SYGVKD. With V trimmed by 10 bases and J by 2 bases, 9 bases remained unmatched. The CDR3 DNA reads as TGTGCCACCCTAGGGGGCTACTCCACAGATACGCAGTATTTT. This codes for CATLGGYSTDTQYF.

This chain links TRBV29-1 with TRBJ1-2, with 9 bases fitting TRBD1. The CDR3 spans 15 residues. The germline V gene encodes CDR1 SQVTM and CDR2 ANQGSEA. V was pared by 4 bases and J by 8 bases, with 14 bases of the junction left unmatched. Here the CDR3 reads CSVGRDRALSEGYTF. The CDR3 DNA sequence: TGCAGCGTTGGCCGGGACAGGGCTCTCTCGGAGGGCTACACCTTC.

This clonotype was picked up many times. This chain connects TRBV7-8 to TRBJ2-2; the D is unclear. The CDR3 has 14 amino acids. Trimming pared 1 base from V and 6 bases from J, leaving 9 bases between. Germline V lookup: CDR1 SGHVS, CDR2 FQNEAQ. The CDR3 DNA reads TGTGCCAGCAGCTTAGACTCGAGGCCCGGGGAGCTGTTTTTT. This translates into CASSLDSRPGELFF.

This clonotype was recorded only once. The V and J genes are TRBV15 and TRBJ2-3; 7 positions match TRBD1. The CDR3 loop spans 15 amino acids. Per the germline V gene, CDR1 is LNHNV and CDR2 is YYDKDF (reference sequence). The J segment lost 3 bases and the V segment lost 5 bases, leaving 8 bases of the junction unmatched. CDR3 in DNA: TGTGCCACCAGCGGTAGACAGGGATTAACAGATACGCAGTATTTT. Residues: CATSGRQGLTDTQYF.

The V gene is TRBV29-1, the J gene TRBJ2-2, with 13 bases fitting TRBD2. Looked up from germline, CDR1 is SQVTM and CDR2 is ANQGSEA. The CDR3 is 15 residues long. The trim removed 6 bases at V and 6 bases at J, leaving 7 bases unmatched. CDR3 protein: CSVRTSGSIAGELFF. The CDR3, as DNA: TGCAGCGTGCGGACTAGCGGGAGTATAGCCGGGGAGCTGTTTTTT.

Comments on this clonotype: The junction does not match germline at one end; this may be a read error. This CDR3 reads CATSADSTNTEAFF. The CDR3 DNA follows: TGTGCTACCAGCGCGGACAGTACGAACACTGAAGCTTTCTTT. The rearrangement joins TRBV15 to TRBJ1-1; tentatively, D is TRBD1 (6 bases). The CDR3 totals 14 residues. Germline V gene data show CDR1 as LNHNV and CDR2 as YYDKDF (reference sequence).

This clonotype was found once. The chain employs TRBV7-9 and TRBJ1-1; D is undetermined. CDR1 is SEHNR, CDR2 FQNEAQ, per germline (reference sequence). The CDR3 consists of 13 residues. The ends were cut back, 5 bases at V and 5 bases at J, with 12 bases in the middle. The CDR3 nucleotides are TGTGCCAGCAGCCTCCCAGGTGGGACTGAAGCTTTCTTT. The encoded protein is CASSLPGGTEAFF. The full variable domain, its missing parts supplied by reference TRBV7-9 and TRBJ1-1, is DTGVSQNPRHKITKRGQNVTFRCDPISEHNRLYWYRQTLGQGPEFLTYFQNEAQLEKSRLLSDRFSAERPKGSFSTLEIQRTEQGDSAMYLCASSLPGGTEAFFGQGTRLTVV.

V gene TRBV7-9 combines with J gene TRBJ2-2; no reliable D call. The CDR3 runs 12 residues. CDR1 is SEHNR, CDR2 FQNEAQ, per germline (reference sequence). V was clipped by 3 bases and J by 4 bases, with 3 bases between them. Written as DNA, the CDR3 is TGTGCCAGCAGCTTCCCCACCGGGGAGCTGTTTTTT. This codes for CASSFPTGELFF.

This clonotype occurred a few times. The J gene is TRBJ1-6, the V gene TRBV6-6; D unclear. This CDR3 comprises 11 residues. Germline CDR1 is MNHNY and CDR2 is SVGAGI (reference sequence). Deletions cut 7 bases from V and 7 bases from J, with 5 bases between. The CDR3 spells CASTGNSPLHF. As DNA, the CDR3 is TGTGCCAGCACGGGGAATTCACCCCTCCACTTT.

The chain has TRBV24-1 and TRBJ2-5; 8 nucleotides match TRBD2. This CDR3 spans 15 amino acids. CDR1 and CDR2 (germline): KGHDR, SFDVKD. The V segment lost 12 bases and the J segment 5 bases; nucleotides outside the gene matches: 16. DNA for the CDR3: TGTGCCTCTCCGGGGGGGCTAGGGGGTCGGGAGACCCAGTACTTC. This gives the protein CASPGGLGGRETQYF.

The V call is TRBV5-4, the J call TRBJ1-2; D is possibly TRBD1 (5 bases). This CDR3 contains 13 residues. With 2 bases removed from V and 8 bases from J, the gap between germline ends came to 13 bases. The germline V gene encodes CDR1 SGHNT and CDR2 YYREEE (reference sequence). The CDR3: CASSFSSRDGYTF. CDR3 coding DNA: TGTGCCAGCAGCTTCTCGTCCAGGGACGGCTACACCTTC.

The rearrangement uses TRBV19 and TRBJ2-2; D could derive from TRBD1 or TRBD2 (5 bases each). Trimming shortened V by 5 bases and J by 8 bases, and 12 bases separated the two germline ends. Per germline, CDR1 LNHDA and CDR2 SQIVND (reference sequence). This CDR3 has 13 residues. In nucleotides, the CDR3 is TGTGCCAGTAGTTGGGGGAAGAGGGGGGAGCTGTTTTTT. Its protein product is CASSWGKRGELFF.

This clonotype was picked up a small number of times. The V call is TRBV9, the J call TRBJ1-6; no reliable D call. This CDR3 comprises 12 residues. The germline V gene encodes CDR1 SGDLS and CDR2 YYNGEE. V was shortened by 4 bases and J by 7 bases, with 6 bases between the two germline ends. The CDR3 sequence is CASSQMNSPLHF. The CDR3 region has the DNA TGTGCCAGCAGCCAGATGAATTCACCCCTCCACTTT.

V gene TRBV19 combines with J gene TRBJ1-5; weak D call: TRBD1 (5 bases). CDR1 is LNHDA, CDR2 SQIVND, per germline (reference sequence). The V and J ends lost 7 bases and 7 bases respectively, with 17 bases between them. The CDR3 is 14 residues long. Here the CDR3 reads CASTNPSGMQPQHF. The CDR3 DNA sequence: TGTGCCAGTACCAACCCATCAGGGATGCAGCCCCAGCATTTT.

The chain is built from TRBV2 and TRBJ1-6; D is ambiguous. V lost 6 bases to trimming and J lost 7 bases, with 22 bases between them. This CDR3 region has 17 residues. Germline V lookup: CDR1 SNHLY, CDR2 FYNNEI. This chain's CDR3 is CASSWERATSPNSPLHF. The CDR3 nucleotides read TGTGCCAGCAGCTGGGAACGAGCCACCAGCCCGAATTCACCCCTCCACTTT.

With regard to this clonotype: A read error is possible here, since a much larger clone lies one base away. V gene TRBV6-1 combines with J gene TRBJ1-5; D remains ambiguous. The CDR3 length is 13 residues. Trimming left V 4 bases short and J 0 bases short, with 4 bases between. CDR1 MNHNS and CDR2 SASEGT come from the germline V gene. The CDR3 is CASSGGSNQPQHF. DNA for the CDR3: TGTGCCAGCAGTGGAGGTAGCAATCAGCCCCAGCATTTT.

To note about this clonotype: The junction departs from the called germline gene at one end, perhaps through a read error. The rearrangement links TRBV12-3 or TRBV12-4 to TRBJ2-1, with D maybe TRBD1 (7 bases). CDR3 length equals 15 residues. The CDR3 DNA sequence: TGTGCCAGCAGTTCCACCGGGACAGTCGCCCGGGAGCTGTTCTTC. Translated, it gives CASSSTGTVARELFF.

This clonotype has at least ten counts. V usage is TRBV19 and J usage is TRBJ2-7; D tentatively reads TRBD1 or TRBD2 (5 bases each). From germline, CDR1 is LNHDA and CDR2 SQIVND (reference sequence). This CDR3 region has 14 residues. V was pared by 4 bases and J by 7 bases, with 17 bases between. The CDR3 is CASSTRDGLGEQYF. CDR3 DNA: TGTGCCAGTAGTACCCGGGACGGGCTAGGGGAGCAGTACTTC.